This T cell receptor (beta chain) was captured by sequencing in a study of beta chain features in type 1 diabetes. Study conclusions and caveats: Type 1 diabetes patients had TCRB CDR3s that were shorter (moderately but significantly so) in all four CD4+ subsets. The naive, central memory and Treg TCRB repertoires showed an apparent similarity that was greater among patients than among healthy donors.

To note about this clone: The antigen remains unidentified.

Investigators reverse transcribed all isolated RNA, so they sequenced expressed TCRB transcripts. The read count averaged around 3.5 million across naive, central memory and regulatory T cell samples. Sequencing was performed with immunoSEQ multiplex PCR; in TCRdb, only in-frame clones are kept and a portion is missing. The sample shows some 150,000 clones, 7% to 9.5% of them seen only once. Per donor, one heparinised blood draw averaged roughly 110 mL. Sorted CD4+ subsets: naive, central memory, regulatory, stem cell-like memory (CD45RO/CCR7/CD25/CD127/CD95/CD27 panel). After removal of 4 bases from V and 4 bases from J, the junction contained 7 bases not matched to a gene. CDR3 length equals 15 residues. Germline CDR1 is MGHDK and CDR2 is SYGVNS.

Source material: central memory CD4+ T cells from blood. The rearrangement uses TRBV25-1 and TRBJ2-1; 7 nucleotides agree with TRBD1. The sequence was obtained from a woman in her 30s with type 1 diabetes. The CDR3 sequence: CASSVGGTAYNEQFF. For the CDR3, the DNA is TGTGCCAGCAGTGTGGGTGGGACAGCGTACAATGAGCAGTTCTTC.